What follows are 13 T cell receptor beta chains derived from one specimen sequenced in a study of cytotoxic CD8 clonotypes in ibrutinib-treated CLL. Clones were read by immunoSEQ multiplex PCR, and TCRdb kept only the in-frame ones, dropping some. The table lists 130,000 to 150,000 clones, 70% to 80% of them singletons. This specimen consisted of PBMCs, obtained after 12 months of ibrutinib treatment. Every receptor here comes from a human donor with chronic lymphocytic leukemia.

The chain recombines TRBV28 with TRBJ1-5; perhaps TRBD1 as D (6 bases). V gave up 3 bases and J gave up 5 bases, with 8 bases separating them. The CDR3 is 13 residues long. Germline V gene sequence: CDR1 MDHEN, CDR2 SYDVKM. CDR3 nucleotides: TGTGCCAGCAGTTTGTACAGGGATCAGCCCCAGCATTTT. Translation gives CASSLYRDQPQHF.

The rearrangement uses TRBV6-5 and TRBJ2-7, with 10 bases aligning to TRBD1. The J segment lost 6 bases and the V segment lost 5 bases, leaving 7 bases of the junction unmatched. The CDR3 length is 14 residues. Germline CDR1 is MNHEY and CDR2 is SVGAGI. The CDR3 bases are TGTGCCAGCAGTGGGAGGGACAGGGGTTTCGAGCAGTACTTC. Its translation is CASSGRDRGFEQYF.

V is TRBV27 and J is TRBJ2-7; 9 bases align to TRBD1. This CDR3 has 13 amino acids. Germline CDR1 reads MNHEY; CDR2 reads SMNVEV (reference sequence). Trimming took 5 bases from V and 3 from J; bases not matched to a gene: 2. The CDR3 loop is CASSEGQGYEQYF. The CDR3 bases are TGTGCCAGCAGTGAGGGACAGGGCTACGAGCAGTACTTC.

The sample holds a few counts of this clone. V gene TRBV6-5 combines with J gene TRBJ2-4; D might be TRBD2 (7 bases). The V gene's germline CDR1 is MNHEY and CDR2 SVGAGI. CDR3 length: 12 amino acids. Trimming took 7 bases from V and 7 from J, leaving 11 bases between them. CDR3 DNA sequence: TGTGCCAGCATGACGGGGGGCAACATTCAGTACTTC. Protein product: CASMTGGNIQYF.

Here the CDR3 DNA reads TGTGCCAGCAGCCTTTTGGGGGAAACTAATGAAAAACTGTTTTTT. This gives the protein CASSLLGETNEKLFF. This chain connects TRBV7-2 to TRBJ1-4; the D gene is possibly TRBD1 (5 bases). V was shortened by 5 bases and J by 1 base, with 11 bases between the two germline ends. This CDR3 has 15 amino acids. CDR1 is SGHTA, CDR2 FQGNSA, per germline.

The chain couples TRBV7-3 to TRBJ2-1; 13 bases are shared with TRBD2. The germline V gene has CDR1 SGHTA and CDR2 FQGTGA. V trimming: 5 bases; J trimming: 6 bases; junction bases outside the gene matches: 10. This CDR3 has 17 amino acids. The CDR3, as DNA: TGTGCCAGCAGCCCGGCGGGGGGGACTAGCGGGACCAATGAGCAGTTCTTC. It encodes CASSPAGGTSGTNEQFF.

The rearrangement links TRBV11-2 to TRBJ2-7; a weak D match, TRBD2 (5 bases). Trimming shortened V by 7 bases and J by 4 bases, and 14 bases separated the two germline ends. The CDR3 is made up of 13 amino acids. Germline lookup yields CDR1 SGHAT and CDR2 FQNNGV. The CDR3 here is CASTQRSGYEQYF. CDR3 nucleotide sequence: TGTGCCAGCACCCAACGGTCGGGGTACGAGCAGTACTTC. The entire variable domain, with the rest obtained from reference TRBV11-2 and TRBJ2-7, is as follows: EAGVAQSPRYKIIEKRQSVAFWCNPISGHATLYWYQQILGQGPKLLIQFQNNGVVDDSQLPKDRFSAERLKGVDSTLKIQPAKLEDSAVYLCASTQRSGYEQYFGPGTRLTVT.

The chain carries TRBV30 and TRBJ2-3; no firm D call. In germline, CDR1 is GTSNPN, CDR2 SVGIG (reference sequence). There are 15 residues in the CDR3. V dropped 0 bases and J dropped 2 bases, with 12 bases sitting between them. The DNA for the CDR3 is TGTGCCTGGAGTGTACGACGACAACTCACAGATACGCAGTATTTT. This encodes CAWSVRRQLTDTQYF.

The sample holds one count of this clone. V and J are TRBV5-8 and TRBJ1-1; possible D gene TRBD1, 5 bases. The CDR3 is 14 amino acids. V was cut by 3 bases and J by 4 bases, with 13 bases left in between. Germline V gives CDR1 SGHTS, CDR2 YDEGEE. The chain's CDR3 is CASSYPGLRTEAFF. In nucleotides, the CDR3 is TGTGCCAGCAGCTACCCGGGACTTCGCACTGAAGCTTTCTTT.

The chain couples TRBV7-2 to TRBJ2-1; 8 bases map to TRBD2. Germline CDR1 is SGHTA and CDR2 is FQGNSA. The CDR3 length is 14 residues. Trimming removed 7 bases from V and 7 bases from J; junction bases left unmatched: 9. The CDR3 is CASTELAGRNEQFF. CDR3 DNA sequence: TGTGCCAGCACCGAATTAGCGGGAAGGAATGAGCAGTTCTTC. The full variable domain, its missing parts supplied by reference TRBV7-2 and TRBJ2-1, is GAGVSQSPSNKVTEKGKDVELRCDPISGHTALYWYRQSLGQGLEFLIYFQGNSAPDKSGLPSDRFSAERTGGSVSTLTIQRTQQEDSAVYLCASTELAGRNEQFFGPGTRLTVL.

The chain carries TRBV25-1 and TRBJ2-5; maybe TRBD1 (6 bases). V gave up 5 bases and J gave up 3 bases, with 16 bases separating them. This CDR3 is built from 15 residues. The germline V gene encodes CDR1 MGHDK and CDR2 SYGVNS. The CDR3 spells CASSPGVGREETQYF. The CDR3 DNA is TGTGCCAGCAGTCCAGGGGTCGGTCGAGAAGAGACCCAGTACTTC.

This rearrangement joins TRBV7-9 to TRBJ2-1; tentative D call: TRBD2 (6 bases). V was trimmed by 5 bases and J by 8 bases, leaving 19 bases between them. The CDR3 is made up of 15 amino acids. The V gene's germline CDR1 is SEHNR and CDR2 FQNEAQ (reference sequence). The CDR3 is CASSLVLGSSYEQFF. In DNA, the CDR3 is TGTGCCAGCAGCCTAGTCCTCGGGAGTTCCTATGAGCAGTTCTTC.

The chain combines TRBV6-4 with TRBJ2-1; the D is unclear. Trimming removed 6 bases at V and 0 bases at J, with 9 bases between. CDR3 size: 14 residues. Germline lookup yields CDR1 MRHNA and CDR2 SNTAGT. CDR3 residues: CASSAGSSYNEQFF. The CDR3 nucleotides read TGTGCCAGCAGCGCAGGAAGCTCCTACAATGAGCAGTTCTTC.